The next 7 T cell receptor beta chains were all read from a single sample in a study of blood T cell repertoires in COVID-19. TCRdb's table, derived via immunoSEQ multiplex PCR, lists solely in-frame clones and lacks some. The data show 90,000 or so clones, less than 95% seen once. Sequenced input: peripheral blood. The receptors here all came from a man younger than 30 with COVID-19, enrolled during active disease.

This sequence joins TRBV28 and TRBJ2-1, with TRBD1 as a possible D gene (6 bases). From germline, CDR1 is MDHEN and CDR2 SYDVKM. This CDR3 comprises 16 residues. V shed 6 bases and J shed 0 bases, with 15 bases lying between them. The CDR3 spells CASSSPGTTSYNEQFF. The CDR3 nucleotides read TGTGCCAGCAGCTCCCCCGGGACAACCTCCTACAATGAGCAGTTCTTC.

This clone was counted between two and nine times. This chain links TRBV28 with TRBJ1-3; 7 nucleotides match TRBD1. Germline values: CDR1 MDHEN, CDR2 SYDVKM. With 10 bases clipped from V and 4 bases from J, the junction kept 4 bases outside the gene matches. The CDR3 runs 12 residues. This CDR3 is CAIQGYGNTIYF. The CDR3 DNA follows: TGTGCCATACAGGGGTACGGAAACACCATATATTTT.

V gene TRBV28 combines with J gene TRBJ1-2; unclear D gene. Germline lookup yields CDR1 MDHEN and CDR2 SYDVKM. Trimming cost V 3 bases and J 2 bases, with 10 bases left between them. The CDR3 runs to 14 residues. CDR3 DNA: TGTGCCAGCAGTTTGGTCGTCGGGAACTATGGCTACACCTTC. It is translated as CASSLVVGNYGYTF.

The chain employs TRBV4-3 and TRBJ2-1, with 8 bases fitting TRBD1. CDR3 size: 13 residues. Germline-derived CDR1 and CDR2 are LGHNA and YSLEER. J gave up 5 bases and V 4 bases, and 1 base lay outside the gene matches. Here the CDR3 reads CASSRDRHNEQFF. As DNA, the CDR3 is TGCGCCAGCAGCCGGGACAGGCACAATGAGCAGTTCTTC.

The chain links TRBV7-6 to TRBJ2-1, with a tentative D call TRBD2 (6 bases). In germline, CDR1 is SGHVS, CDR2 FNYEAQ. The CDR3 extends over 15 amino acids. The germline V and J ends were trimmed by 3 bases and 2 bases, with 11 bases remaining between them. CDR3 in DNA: TGTGCCAGCAGCTTTAGCGGACCACCCTACAATGAGCAGTTCTTC. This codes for CASSFSGPPYNEQFF. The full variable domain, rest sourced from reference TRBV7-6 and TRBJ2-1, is GAGVSQSPRYKVTKRGQDVALRCDPISGHVSLYWYRQALGQGPEFLTYFNYEAQQDKSGLPNDRFSAERPEGSISTLTIQRTEQRDSAMYRCASSFSGPPYNEQFFGPGTRLTVL.

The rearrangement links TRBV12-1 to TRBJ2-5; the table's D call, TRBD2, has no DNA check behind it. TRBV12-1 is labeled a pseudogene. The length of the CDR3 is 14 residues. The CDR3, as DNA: TGTGCCAGCAGCTCCGCGGATTTCCAAGAGACCCAGTACTTC. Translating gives CASSSADFQETQYF.

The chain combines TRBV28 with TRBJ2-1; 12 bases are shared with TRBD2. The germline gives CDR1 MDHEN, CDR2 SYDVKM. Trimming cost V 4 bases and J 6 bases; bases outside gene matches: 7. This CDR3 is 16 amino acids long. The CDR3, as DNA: TGTGCCAGCAGTTCCCTAGCGGGAGGGCGGAGCAATGAGCAGTTCTTC. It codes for CASSSLAGGRSNEQFF.